Below are 8 T cell receptor beta chains sequenced from a single sample in a study of blood T cell repertoires in COVID-19. The protocol was immunoSEQ multiplex PCR, while the TCRdb copy is restricted to in-frame clones and leaves out a portion. This sample has over 75,000 clones; approximately 82% occur once, and the top ten carry more than 9%. Specimen: peripheral blood. Receptors were obtained from a man in his 70s with acute or convalescent COVID-19.

CDR3 DNA sequence: TGTGCCAGCAGCCAGCAGAGCGTTAATTCACCCCTCCACTTT. It yields the protein CASSQQSVNSPLHF. The chain links TRBV4-2 to TRBJ1-6, with D hard to call. CDR1 and CDR2 from the germline V gene are LGHNA and YNFKEQ. The CDR3 has 14 amino acids. V gave up 3 bases and J gave up 6 bases, with 9 bases separating them.

The chain combines TRBV7-8 with TRBJ1-6, with D possibly being TRBD1 (6 bases). V shed 4 bases and J shed 9 bases, with 19 bases lying between them. The CDR3 extends over 16 amino acids. Germline CDR1 and CDR2: SGHVS and FQNEAQ. The CDR3 region has the DNA TGTGCCAGCAGCTCGGCTGGGGGGGCGAGTTTTTCACCCCTCCACTTT. Amino acid sequence: CASSSAGGASFSPLHF. The whole variable domain, remainder taken from reference TRBV7-8 and TRBJ1-6, is GAGVSQSPRYKVAKRGQDVALRCDPISGHVSLFWYQQALGQGPEFLTYFQNEAQLDKSGLPSDRFFAERPEGSVSTLKIQRTQQEDSAVYLCASSSAGGASFSPLHFGNGTRLTVT.

The chain joins TRBV5-5 to TRBJ2-3; D gene uncertain. The CDR3 totals 14 residues. Germline CDR1 reads SGHKS; CDR2 reads YYEKEE (reference sequence). V dropped 6 bases and J dropped 1 base, with 12 bases sitting between them. The CDR3 is CASNLGWGTDTQYF. The DNA of the CDR3 is TGTGCCAGCAACCTGGGCTGGGGCACAGATACGCAGTATTTT.

The chain couples TRBV5-5 to TRBJ1-1; D ambiguous. Germline assignment: CDR1 SGHKS and CDR2 YYEKEE (reference sequence). Between the trimmed V and J ends, which lost 5 bases and 0 bases, there was a span of 14 bases. This CDR3 is 15 amino acids long. In DNA form, the CDR3 reads TGTGCCAGCAGGGGAAGATGGGGAGTGAACACTGAAGCTTTCTTT. The encoded protein is CASRGRWGVNTEAFF. Based on the CDR3 plus reference TRBV5-5 and TRBJ1-1, the full variable domain is DAGVTQSPTHLIKTRGQQVTLRCSPISGHKSVSWYQQVLGQGPQFIFQYYEKEERGRGNFPDRFSARQFPNYSSELNVNALLLGDSALYLCASRGRWGVNTEAFFGQGTRLTVV.

The genes are TRBV6-5 and TRBJ1-5; D perhaps matches TRBD1 (5 bases). The V end was cut by 4 bases, the J end by 4 bases, with 8 bases between. This CDR3 contains 13 residues. Germline V gene lookup returns CDR1 MNHEY and CDR2 SVGAGI. The CDR3 DNA is TGTGCCAGCAGTTTCAGGGTAAATCAGCCCCAGCATTTT. Protein: CASSFRVNQPQHF.

The chain links TRBV6-5 to TRBJ1-5; 9 nucleotides align to TRBD1. V lost 4 bases to trimming and J lost 6 bases; unmatched junction nucleotides: 7. The CDR3 loop spans 15 amino acids. Germline CDR1 reads MNHEY; CDR2 reads SVGAGI. Written as DNA, the CDR3 is TGTGCCAGCAGTTCACAGGGGGCGCTGGGTCAGCCCCAGCATTTT. It codes for CASSSQGALGQPQHF.

The V gene is TRBV6-4, the J gene TRBJ2-3, with D possibly TRBD2 on 5 matching bases. The CDR3 has 13 residues. Germline V gene lookup returns CDR1 MRHNA and CDR2 SNTAGT. Deletions cut 3 bases from V and 7 bases from J, with 11 bases between. The CDR3 here is CASSEDGLNTQYF. The DNA for the CDR3 is TGTGCCAGCAGTGAAGACGGACTGAATACGCAGTATTTT.

The gene calls are TRBV5-5 and TRBJ1-2, with D perhaps matching TRBD1 (6 bases). Germline V gene lookup returns CDR1 SGHKS and CDR2 YYEKEE (reference sequence). The V end was cut by 0 bases, the J end by 2 bases, with 11 bases between. The CDR3 contains 15 residues. CDR3 region: CASSLGMGQNYGYTF. CDR3 nucleotide sequence: TGTGCCAGCAGCTTGGGAATGGGACAAAACTATGGCTACACCTTC.